This T cell receptor (beta chain) is drawn from a study of blood T cell repertoires in COVID-19. At the level of the study: Nucleic acid was either cDNA or gDNA, and it came from T cells, B-cell-depleted T cells, or PBMCs.

Some clones are missing from TCRdb's copy, which holds only in-frame ones; the method was immunoSEQ multiplex PCR. Seen here are 150,000 to 200,000 clones, about 90% observed once, and the top ten hold 3% to 4%. Trimming removed 6 bases at V and 8 bases at J, with 13 bases between. Germline V lookup: CDR1 LNHDA, CDR2 SQIVND (reference sequence). This CDR3 has 12 amino acids. Sequences were obtained from peripheral blood. V is TRBV19 and J is TRBJ1-1, with D uncertain. This sequence was found in a woman in her 70s with acute or convalescent COVID-19. The CDR3 sequence is CASSPTDSEAFF. DNA of the CDR3: TGTGCCAGTAGCCCGACCGACTCAGAAGCTTTCTTT.